A single sample is the source of the 7 T cell receptor beta chains below, sequenced in a study of T-cell reconstitution after alpha-beta-depleted transplantation in children (dated by TCRdb to between 2015 and 2016). The meaning of the sample's treatment or condition label: allogeneic hematopoietic cell transplantation with graft depleted of TCRalphabeta T cells and CD19 B cells. Library construction relied on PCR. Sequencing used an Illumina HiSeq 2500. Molecular barcoding was employed in the preparation of TCR libraries, with unique molecular identifiers being used to normalize TCRbeta repertoire quantification. The raw public data were reprocessed by TCRdb itself: fastp quality trimming at Q25, MiXCR clonotype calling, in-frame beta chains only. Rows are unified per CDR3 protein, each entry keeping the most common DNA and genes. For this sample there are approximately 520,000 distinct CDR3 sequences; around 10% appear just once. Around 15% of the sample is in the top ten clones.

The sample was PBMCs, mostly from graft donor cells, taken 180 days after TCRalphabeta/CD19-depleted stem cell transplant. These receptors all come from a female patient under 10 years old who had a stem cell transplant for aplastic anemia, so the T cells may come from the graft donor.

This clonotype was counted many times. The chain uses TRBV29-1 and TRBJ2-7; TRBD1 aligns across 10 bases. This CDR3 region has 16 residues. Germline V gene sequence: CDR1 SQVTM, CDR2 ANQGSEA. V was clipped by 6 bases and J by 2 bases; unmatched bases: 13. The CDR3 sequence is CSVDTNEGTGAYEQYF. DNA of the CDR3: TGCAGCGTGGACACGAATGAAGGGACAGGGGCCTACGAGCAGTACTTC.

This clonotype has at least ten counts. The V call is TRBV12-3 or TRBV12-4, the J call TRBJ1-1, with D hard to call. The V gene lost 3 bases and the J gene lost 5 bases, with 16 bases spanning the gap. The CDR3 has 15 amino acids. This CDR3 reads CASSFGRRTDTEAFF. DNA for the CDR3: TGTGCCAGCAGTTTTGGTCGGAGGACGGATACTGAAGCTTTCTTT.

The chain links TRBV6-2 or TRBV6-3 to TRBJ1-5; D is perhaps TRBD1 (6 bases). Germline V gives CDR1 MNHEY, CDR2 SVGEGT. The CDR3 spans 18 residues. V was trimmed by 0 bases and J by 2 bases, leaving 17 bases between them. The CDR3 nucleotides read TGTGCCAGCAGTTACTCGTTTTCCGGGGGCATGGGCAATCAGCCCCAGCATTTT. Its protein product is CASSYSFSGGMGNQPQHF.

There are many counts of this clonotype. The chain employs TRBV7-9 and TRBJ2-1; TRBD2 matches 8 bases. Germline CDR1 SEHNR, CDR2 FQNEAQ (reference sequence). J was trimmed by 7 bases and V by 5 bases; bases with no gene match: 7. The CDR3 is made up of 14 amino acids. CDR3 sequence: CASSIGRAGNEQFF. CDR3 sequence (DNA): TGTGCCAGCAGCATCGGGAGGGCCGGGAATGAGCAGTTCTTC.

This clonotype appeared many times. The CDR3 sequence is CASSLGGGYYNEQFF. CDR3 nucleotides: TGCGCCAGCAGCTTGGGCGGGGGATACTACAATGAGCAGTTCTTC. The chain uses TRBV5-1 and TRBJ2-1; 7 nucleotides agree with TRBD2. Per the germline V gene, CDR1 is SGHRS and CDR2 is YFSETQ. J lost 3 bases, V lost 0 bases, and 3 bases had no gene match. This CDR3 has 15 residues.

There are a few counts of this clonotype. The gene calls are TRBV20-1 and TRBJ2-7; 9 bases agree with TRBD2. This CDR3 spans 14 amino acids. The V gene's germline CDR1 is DFQATT and CDR2 SNEGSKA (reference sequence). With V trimmed by 0 bases and J by 5 bases, 5 bases remained unmatched. For the CDR3, the DNA is TGCAGTGCTAGAGATGGGACTAGCCTTCACGAGCAGTACTTC. Protein product: CSARDGTSLHEQYF.

This clonotype was seen a few times. The chain combines TRBV3-1 with TRBJ2-7; weak D call: TRBD2 (5 bases). Germline V gene data show CDR1 as LGHDT and CDR2 as YNNKEL (reference sequence). The length of the CDR3 is 16 residues. Trimming pared 6 bases from V and 0 bases from J, leaving 18 bases between. CDR3 DNA: TGTGCCAGCAGTCGAGCGGAGAAACCGAGCTCCTACGAGCAGTACGTC. Translated, it gives CASSRAEKPSSYEQYV.